A selection of T cell receptor beta chains follows, all from one sample in a study of blood T cell repertoires in COVID-19. Clones were sequenced by immunoSEQ multiplex PCR, and TCRdb holds only the in-frame ones, with some missing. The sample holds under 250,000 clones; about 88% are singletons and the top ten take 15% to 20%. The sample taken for sequencing was peripheral blood. The receptors stem from a man between 45 and 60 years old with COVID-19, enrolled during active disease. The CDR3 runs from the conserved cysteine through the conserved F or W. Each record gives: clone size, J gene, D gene, V gene, CDR3 DNA, CDR3 protein. A D gene is named only where the DNA matches it firmly. The size entry is marked missing in some rows and otherwise reads once, few, many or a size class.

. | TRBJ2-5 | . | TRBV5-8 | TGTGCCAGCAGCCCCCATGAGACCCAGTACTTC | CASSPHETQYF
. | TRBJ1-1 | . | TRBV25-1 | TGTGCCAGCAGTGTCCGAGGGATGAACACTGAAGCTTTCTTT | CASSVRGMNTEAFF
. | TRBJ1-1 | . | TRBV28 | TGTGCCACCCGCCTAGCGACTGAAGCTTTCTTT | CATRLATEAFF
. | TRBJ2-7 | . | TRBV11-1 | TGTGCCAGCAGCTTAGGACAGGACTACGAGCAGTACTTC | CASSLGQDYEQYF
. | TRBJ2-7 | TRBD1 | TRBV6-5 | TGTGCCAGCAGTTATAGGACAGGAAATTACGAGCAGTACTTC | CASSYRTGNYEQYF
. | TRBJ2-7 | TRBD2 | TRBV5-4 | TGTGCCAGCAGCTTGTCGGCTAGCGGACGACACGAGCAGTACTTC | CASSLSASGRHEQYF
. | TRBJ2-7 | TRBD1 | TRBV6-5 | TGTGCCAGCAGCTCGACCGGGACAGGGTTCTACGAGCAGTACTTC | CASSSTGTGFYEQYF
. | TRBJ2-7 | . | TRBV3-1/TRBV3-2 | TGTGCCAGCAGCCTCGGAGGGCGGGGCTCCTACGAGCAGTACTTC | CASSLGGRGSYEQYF
. | TRBJ1-1 | TRBD1 | TRBV7-9 | TGTGCCAGCAGCCCCGGACAGGGCGGCACTGAAGCTTTCTTT | CASSPGQGGTEAFF
. | TRBJ2-1 | . | TRBV18 | TGTGCCAGCTCACCTAGACAGGCCAATGAGCAGTTCTTC | CASSPRQANEQFF
. | TRBJ2-7 | TRBD1 | TRBV29-1 | TGCAGCGTTCCGGGACAGGGTCCCTACGAGCAGTACTTC | CSVPGQGPYEQYF
once | TRBJ2-5 | TRBD1 | TRBV7-8 | TGTGCCAGCAGCGTGGGACAGGGAAAGAAGGAGACCCAGTACTTC | CASSVGQGKKETQYF
. | TRBJ1-2 | TRBD1 | TRBV5-8 | TGTGCCAGCAGCTCCAATATAGGACAGGGGAACTATGGCTACACCTTC | CASSSNIGQGNYGYTF